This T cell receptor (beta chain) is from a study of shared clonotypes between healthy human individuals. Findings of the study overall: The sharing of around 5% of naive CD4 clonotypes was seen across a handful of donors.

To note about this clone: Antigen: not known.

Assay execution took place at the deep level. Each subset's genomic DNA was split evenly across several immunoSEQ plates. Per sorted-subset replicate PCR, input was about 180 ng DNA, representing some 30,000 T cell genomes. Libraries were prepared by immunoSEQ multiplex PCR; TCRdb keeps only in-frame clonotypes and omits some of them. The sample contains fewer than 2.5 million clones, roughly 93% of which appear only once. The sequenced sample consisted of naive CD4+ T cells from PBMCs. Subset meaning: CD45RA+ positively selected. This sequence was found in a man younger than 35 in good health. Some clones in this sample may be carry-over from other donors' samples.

CDR3 region: CASSPQPRQPNEKLFF. The CDR3 nucleotides are TGTGCCAGCAGCCCCCAACCGCGTCAGCCGAATGAAAAACTGTTTTTT. The chain has TRBV7-8 and TRBJ1-4, with D hard to call. V was cut by 5 bases and J by 5 bases, with 18 bases left in between. The CDR3 runs to 16 residues. Germline CDR1 is SGHVS and CDR2 is FQNEAQ.